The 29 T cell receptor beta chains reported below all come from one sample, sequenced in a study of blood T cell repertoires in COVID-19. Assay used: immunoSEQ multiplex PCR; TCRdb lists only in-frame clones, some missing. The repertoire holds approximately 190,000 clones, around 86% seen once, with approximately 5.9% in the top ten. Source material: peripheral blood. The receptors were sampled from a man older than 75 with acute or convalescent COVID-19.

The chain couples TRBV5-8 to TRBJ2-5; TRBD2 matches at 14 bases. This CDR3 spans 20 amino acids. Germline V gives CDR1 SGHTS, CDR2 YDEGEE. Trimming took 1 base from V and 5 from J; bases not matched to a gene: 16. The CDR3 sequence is CASSLSLGLAGEGGAETQYF. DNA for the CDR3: TGTGCCAGCAGCTTGAGTTTGGGACTAGCGGGAGAAGGCGGGGCGGAGACCCAGTACTTC.

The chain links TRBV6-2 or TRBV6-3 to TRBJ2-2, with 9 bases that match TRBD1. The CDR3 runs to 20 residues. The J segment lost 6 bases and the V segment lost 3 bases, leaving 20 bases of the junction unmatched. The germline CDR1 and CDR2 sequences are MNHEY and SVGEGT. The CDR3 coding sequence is TGTGCCAGCAGTTATCCGGGGACAGGGAGGCTTCATACGCACCCCGGGGAGCTGTTTTTT. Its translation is CASSYPGTGRLHTHPGELFF.

The CDR3 reads CASSRDIRNTNQPQHF. CDR3 sequence (DNA): TGTGCCAGCAGCCGGGACATAAGGAATACCAATCAGCCCCAGCATTTT. The chain has TRBV27 and TRBJ1-5; D might be TRBD1 (6 bases). Per germline, CDR1 MNHEY and CDR2 SMNVEV (reference sequence). This CDR3 has 16 residues. Deletions cut 6 bases from V and 3 bases from J, with 18 bases between.

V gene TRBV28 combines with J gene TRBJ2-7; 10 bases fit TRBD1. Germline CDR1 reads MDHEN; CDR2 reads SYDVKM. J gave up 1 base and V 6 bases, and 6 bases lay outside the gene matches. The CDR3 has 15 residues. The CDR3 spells CASRPQGQGSYEQYF. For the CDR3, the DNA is TGTGCCAGCAGACCCCAGGGACAGGGGTCCTACGAGCAGTACTTC.

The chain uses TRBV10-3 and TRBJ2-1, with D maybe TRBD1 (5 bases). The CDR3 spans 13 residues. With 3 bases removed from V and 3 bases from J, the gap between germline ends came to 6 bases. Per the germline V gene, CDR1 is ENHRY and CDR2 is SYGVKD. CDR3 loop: CAISERGYNEQFF. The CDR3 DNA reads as TGTGCCATCAGTGAAAGGGGCTACAATGAGCAGTTCTTC.

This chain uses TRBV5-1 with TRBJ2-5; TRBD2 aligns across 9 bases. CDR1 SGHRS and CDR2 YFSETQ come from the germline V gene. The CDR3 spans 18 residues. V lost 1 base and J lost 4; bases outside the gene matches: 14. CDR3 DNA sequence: TGCGCCAGCAGCTTGATTGCGGGAGGGCGGTTCGGTGGAGAGACCCAGTACTTC. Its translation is CASSLIAGGRFGGETQYF.

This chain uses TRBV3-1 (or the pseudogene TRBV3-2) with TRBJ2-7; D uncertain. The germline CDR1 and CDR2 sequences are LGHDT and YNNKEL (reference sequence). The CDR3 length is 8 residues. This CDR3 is CASSRLGV. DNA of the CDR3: TGTGCCAGCAGCCGACTCGGAGTC.

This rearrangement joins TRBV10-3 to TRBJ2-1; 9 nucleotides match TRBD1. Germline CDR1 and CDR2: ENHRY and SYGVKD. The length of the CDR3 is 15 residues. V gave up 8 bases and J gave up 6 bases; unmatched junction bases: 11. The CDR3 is CAIGLPGQGSNEQFF. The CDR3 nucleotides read TGTGCCATCGGATTGCCGGGACAGGGTTCCAATGAGCAGTTCTTC.

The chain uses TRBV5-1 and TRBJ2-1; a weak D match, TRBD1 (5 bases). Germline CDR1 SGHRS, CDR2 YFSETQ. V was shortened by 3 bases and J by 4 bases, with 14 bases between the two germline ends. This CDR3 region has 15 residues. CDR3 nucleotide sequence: TGCGCCAGCAGCTCGACAGCTAATGGATACAATGAGCAGTTCTTC. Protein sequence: CASSSTANGYNEQFF. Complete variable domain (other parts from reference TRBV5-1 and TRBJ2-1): KAGVTQTPRYLIKTRGQQVTLSCSPISGHRSVSWYQQTPGQGLQFLFEYFSETQRNKGNFPGRFSGRQFSNSRSEMNVSTLELGDSALYLCASSSTANGYNEQFFGPGTRLTVL.

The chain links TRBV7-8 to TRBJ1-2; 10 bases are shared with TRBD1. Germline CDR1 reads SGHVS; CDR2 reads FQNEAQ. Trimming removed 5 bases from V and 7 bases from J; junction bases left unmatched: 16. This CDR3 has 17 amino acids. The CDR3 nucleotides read TGTGCCAGCAGCCCAGAACCCCGAGGACAGGGGGTACGTGGCTACACCTTC. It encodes CASSPEPRGQGVRGYTF. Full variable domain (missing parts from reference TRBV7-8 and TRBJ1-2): GAGVSQSPRYKVAKRGQDVALRCDPISGHVSLFWYQQALGQGPEFLTYFQNEAQLDKSGLPSDRFFAERPEGSVSTLKIQRTQQEDSAVYLCASSPEPRGQGVRGYTFGSGTRLTVV.

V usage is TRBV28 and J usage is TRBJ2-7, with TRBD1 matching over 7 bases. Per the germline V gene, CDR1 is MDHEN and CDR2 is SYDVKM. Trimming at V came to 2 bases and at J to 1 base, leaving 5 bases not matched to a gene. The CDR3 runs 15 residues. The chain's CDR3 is CASSLPGTESYEQYF. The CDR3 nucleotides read TGTGCCAGCAGTTTACCCGGGACAGAGTCCTACGAGCAGTACTTC.

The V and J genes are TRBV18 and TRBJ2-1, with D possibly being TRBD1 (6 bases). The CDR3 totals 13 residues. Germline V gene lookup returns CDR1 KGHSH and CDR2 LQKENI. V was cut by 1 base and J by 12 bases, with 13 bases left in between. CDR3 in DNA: TGTGCCAGCTCACCACAGAAAATCAGGGGGCAGTTCTTC. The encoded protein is CASSPQKIRGQFF. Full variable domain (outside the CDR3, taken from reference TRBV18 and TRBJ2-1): NAGVMQNPRHLVRRRGQEARLRCSPMKGHSHVYWYRQLPEEGLKFMVYLQKENIIDESGMPKERFSAEFPKEGPSILRIQQVVRGDSAAYFCASSPQKIRGQFFGPGTRLTVL.

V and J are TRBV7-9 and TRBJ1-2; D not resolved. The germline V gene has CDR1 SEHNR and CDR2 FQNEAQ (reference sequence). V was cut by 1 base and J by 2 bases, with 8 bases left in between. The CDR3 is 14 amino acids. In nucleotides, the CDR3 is TGTGCCAGCAGCTTAGAAGTCCGGAACTATGGCTACACCTTC. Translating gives CASSLEVRNYGYTF.

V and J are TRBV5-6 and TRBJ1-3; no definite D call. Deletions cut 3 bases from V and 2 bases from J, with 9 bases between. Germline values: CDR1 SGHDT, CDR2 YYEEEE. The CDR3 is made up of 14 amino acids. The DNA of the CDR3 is TGTGCCAGCAGCTCGGGGTTAGCTGGAAACACCATATATTTT. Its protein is CASSSGLAGNTIYF. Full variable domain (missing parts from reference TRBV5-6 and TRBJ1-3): DAGVTQSPTHLIKTRGQQVTLRCSPKSGHDTVSWYQQALGQGPQFIFQYYEEEERQRGNFPDRFSGHQFPNYSSELNVNALLLGDSALYLCASSSGLAGNTIYFGEGSWLTVV.

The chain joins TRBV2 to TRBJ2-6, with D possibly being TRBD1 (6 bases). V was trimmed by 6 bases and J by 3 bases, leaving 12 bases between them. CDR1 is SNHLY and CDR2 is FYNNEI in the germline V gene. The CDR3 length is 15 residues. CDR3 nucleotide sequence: TGTGCCAGCAGGGAAACAGGGTTTGGGGCCAACGTCCTGACTTTC. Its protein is CASRETGFGANVLTF.

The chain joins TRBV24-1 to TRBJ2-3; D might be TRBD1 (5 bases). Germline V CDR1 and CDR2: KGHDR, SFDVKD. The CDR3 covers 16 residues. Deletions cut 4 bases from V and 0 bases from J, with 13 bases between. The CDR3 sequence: CATSDKDIKSTDTQYF. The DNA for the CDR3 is TGTGCCACCAGTGACAAGGACATAAAGAGCACAGATACGCAGTATTTT.

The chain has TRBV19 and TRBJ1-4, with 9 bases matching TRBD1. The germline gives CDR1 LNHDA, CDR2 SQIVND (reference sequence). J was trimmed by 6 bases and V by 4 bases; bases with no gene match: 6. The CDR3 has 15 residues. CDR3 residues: CASSKLTGGDEKLFF. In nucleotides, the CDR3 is TGTGCCAGTAGTAAACTGACAGGGGGTGATGAAAAACTGTTTTTT.

CDR3 coding DNA: TGTGCCAGCTCACCACCCGCCCAGGGGAACACCGGGGAGCTGTTTTTT. Protein product: CASSPPAQGNTGELFF. The J gene is TRBJ2-2, the V gene TRBV18; a possible D gene is TRBD1 (5 bases). Germline CDR1 is KGHSH and CDR2 is LQKENI. V lost 0 bases, J lost 1 base, and 9 bases lay in between. The length of the CDR3 is 16 residues.

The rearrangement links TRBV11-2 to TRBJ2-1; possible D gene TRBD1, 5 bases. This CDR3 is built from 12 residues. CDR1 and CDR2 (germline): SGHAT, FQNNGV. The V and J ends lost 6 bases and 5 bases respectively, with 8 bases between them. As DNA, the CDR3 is TGTGCCAGCAGAAGACAGAACAATGAGCAGTTCTTC. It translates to CASRRQNNEQFF.

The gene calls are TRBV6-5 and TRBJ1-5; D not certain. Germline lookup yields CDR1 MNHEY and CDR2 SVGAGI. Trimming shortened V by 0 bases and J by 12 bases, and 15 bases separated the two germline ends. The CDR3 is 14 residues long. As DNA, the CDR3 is TGTGCCAGCAGTTACTCTCCCGTCTCCCAGGTCCAGCATTTT. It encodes CASSYSPVSQVQHF.

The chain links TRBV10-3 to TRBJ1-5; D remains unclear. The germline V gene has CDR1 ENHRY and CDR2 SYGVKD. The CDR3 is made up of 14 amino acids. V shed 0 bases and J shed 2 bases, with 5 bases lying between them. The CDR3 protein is CAISESVGNQPQHF. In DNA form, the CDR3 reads TGTGCCATCAGTGAGTCTGTCGGCAATCAGCCCCAGCATTTT.

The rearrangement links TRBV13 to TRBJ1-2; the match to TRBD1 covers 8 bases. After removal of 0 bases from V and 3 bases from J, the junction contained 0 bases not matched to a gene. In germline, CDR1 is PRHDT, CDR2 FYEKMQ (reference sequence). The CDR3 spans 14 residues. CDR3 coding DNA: TGTGCCAGCAGCTTAGGGACAGGGGACTATGGCTACACCTTC. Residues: CASSLGTGDYGYTF.

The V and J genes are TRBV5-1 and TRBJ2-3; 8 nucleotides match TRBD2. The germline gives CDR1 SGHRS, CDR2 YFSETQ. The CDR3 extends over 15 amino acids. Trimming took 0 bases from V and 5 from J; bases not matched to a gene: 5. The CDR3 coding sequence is TGCGCCAGCAGCTTGGACGACGGGAGGGTAGATACGCAGTATTTT. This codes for CASSLDDGRVDTQYF.

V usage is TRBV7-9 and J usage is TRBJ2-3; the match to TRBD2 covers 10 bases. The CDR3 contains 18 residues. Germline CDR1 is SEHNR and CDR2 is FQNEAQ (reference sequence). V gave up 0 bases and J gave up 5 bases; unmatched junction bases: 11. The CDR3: CASSLALSSGSGEDTQYF. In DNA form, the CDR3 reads TGTGCCAGCAGCTTAGCGCTTTCTAGCGGGAGTGGAGAAGATACGCAGTATTTT.

The CDR3 protein is CATSTPGSYNEQFF. CDR3 nucleotides: TGTGCCACCAGTACCCCAGGATCCTACAATGAGCAGTTCTTC. The chain is built from TRBV24-1 and TRBJ2-1, with D unclear. V was cut by 6 bases and J by 1 base, with 9 bases left in between. Germline assignment: CDR1 KGHDR and CDR2 SFDVKD. This CDR3 spans 14 amino acids.

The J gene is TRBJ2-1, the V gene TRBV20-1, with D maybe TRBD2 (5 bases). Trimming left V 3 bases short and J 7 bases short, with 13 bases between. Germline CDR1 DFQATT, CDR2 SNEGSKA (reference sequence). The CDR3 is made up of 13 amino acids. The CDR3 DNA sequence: TGCAGTGCTAGTGGTCCTAGCAGGAATGAGCAGTTCTTC. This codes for CSASGPSRNEQFF.

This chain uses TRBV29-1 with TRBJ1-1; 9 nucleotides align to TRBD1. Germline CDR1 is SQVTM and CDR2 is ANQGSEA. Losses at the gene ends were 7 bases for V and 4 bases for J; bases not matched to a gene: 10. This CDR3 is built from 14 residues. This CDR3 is CSAGHLQGATEAFF. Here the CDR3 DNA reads TGCAGCGCCGGACACCTACAGGGGGCCACTGAAGCTTTCTTT. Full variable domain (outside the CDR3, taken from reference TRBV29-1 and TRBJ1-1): SAVISQKPSRDICQRGTSLTIQCQVDSQVTMMFWYRQQPGQSLTLIATANQGSEATYESGFVIDKFPISRPNLTFSTLTVSNMSPEDSSIYLCSAGHLQGATEAFFGQGTRLTVV.

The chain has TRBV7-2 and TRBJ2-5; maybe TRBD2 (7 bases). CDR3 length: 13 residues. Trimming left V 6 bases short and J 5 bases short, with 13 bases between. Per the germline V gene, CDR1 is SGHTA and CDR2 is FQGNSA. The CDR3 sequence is CASRRGGGETQYF. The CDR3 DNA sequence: TGTGCCAGCAGAAGGGGGGGAGGCGAGACCCAGTACTTC.

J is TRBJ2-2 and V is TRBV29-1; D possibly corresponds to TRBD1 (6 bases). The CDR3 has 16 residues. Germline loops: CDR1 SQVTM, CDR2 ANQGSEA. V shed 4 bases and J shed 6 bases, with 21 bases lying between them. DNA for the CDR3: TGCAGCGTTGTGAGGTGGGCAGGGGAAAAGGCCGGGGAGCTGTTTTTT. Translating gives CSVVRWAGEKAGELFF.